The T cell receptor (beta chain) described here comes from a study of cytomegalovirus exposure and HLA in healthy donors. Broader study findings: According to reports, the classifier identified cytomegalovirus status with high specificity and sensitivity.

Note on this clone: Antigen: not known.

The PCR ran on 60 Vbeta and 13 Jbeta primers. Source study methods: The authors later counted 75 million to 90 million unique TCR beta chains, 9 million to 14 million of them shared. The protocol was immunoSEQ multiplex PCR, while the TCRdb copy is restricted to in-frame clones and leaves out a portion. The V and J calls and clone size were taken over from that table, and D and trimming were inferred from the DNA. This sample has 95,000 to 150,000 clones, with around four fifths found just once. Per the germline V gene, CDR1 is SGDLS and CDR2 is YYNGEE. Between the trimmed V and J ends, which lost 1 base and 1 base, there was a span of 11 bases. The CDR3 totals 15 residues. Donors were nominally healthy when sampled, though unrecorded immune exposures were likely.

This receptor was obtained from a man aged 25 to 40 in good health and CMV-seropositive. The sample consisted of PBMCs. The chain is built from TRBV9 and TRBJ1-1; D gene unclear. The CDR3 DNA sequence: TGTGCCAGCAGCGTATCGGTGACACCGAACACTGAAGCTTTCTTT. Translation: CASSVSVTPNTEAFF.